The sequence of this T cell receptor (beta chain) was determined in a study of T cells after posttransplantation cyclophosphamide. Whole-study results and caveats: TRB clonality was highly associated with recipient CMV seropositivity and reactivation. Later blood repertoires were often dominated by clones from the donor CD8+ memory compartment.

Method: immunoSEQ multiplex PCR; TCRdb's copy keeps in-frame clones and lacks some. The data show roughly 2,900 clones, none appearing only once, with roughly 15% held by the ten largest. This CDR3 spans 10 amino acids. Germline V gene lookup returns CDR1 WSHSY and CDR2 SAAADI. V shed 8 bases and J shed 8 bases, with 7 bases lying between them. Busulfan-fludarabine conditioning, marrow transplant, and cyclophosphamide on days +3 and +4 were administered. This clone is termed medium-sized. Its antigen is currently unknown. The V and J genes are TRBV10-2 and TRBJ2-1, with a possible D match to TRBD2 (6 bases). Sequencing used PBMCs, obtained 30 days after allogeneic stem cell transplant with posttransplant cyclophosphamide. This receptor was obtained from a female patient in her 60s who received an allogeneic stem cell transplant from an unrelated donor, was CMV-positive, and had acute GVHD only. Some T cells may be transferred from the graft donor. The CDR3 bases are TGCGCCAGCGGAGGGGATGAGCAGTTCTTC. Amino acids: CASGGDEQFF.